The present T cell receptor beta chain was sequenced within a study of naive and memory T cell subsets. The SP2 primer and nested alpha and beta constant region primers amplified ligated cDNA in four rounds. TCRdb processed the 5' RACE reads anew with MiXCR; each CDR3 protein has one entry. The table has around 56,000 distinct CDR3 sequences, around 7.3% seen once; the top ten hold approximately 10%. A UMI-containing oligonucleotide was joined by 3' ligation to the TCR cDNA template. Germline assignment: CDR1 LNHDA and CDR2 SQIVND (reference sequence). Trimming pared 5 bases from V and 5 bases from J, leaving 18 bases between. This CDR3 contains 15 residues. This clonotype appeared a few times.

This TCR came from a female donor in good health. The chain employs TRBV19 and TRBJ2-5; maybe TRBD1 (6 bases). CDR3 loop: CASSGPGTSTETQYF. The CDR3 DNA reads TGTGCCAGTAGTGGTCCCGGGACAAGTACGGAGACCCAGTACTTC.